The 14 T cell receptor beta chains below were found in one sample sequenced in a study of T-cell reconstitution after alpha-beta-depleted transplantation in children. For TCRbeta, the library was prepared with unique molecular identifiers. Each CDR3 protein gets one entry after TCRdb re-called the PCR reads with MiXCR. The sample holds about 610,000 distinct CDR3 sequences, 10% to 13% seen once. The sample in question was PBMCs from the stem cell graft donor, obtained from the stem cell graft. These receptors were collected from a human donor who donated a stem cell graft to a child with acute myeloid leukemia.

This clonotype was counted ten times or more. The chain couples TRBV7-2 to TRBJ2-1; D is uncertain. Deletions cut 2 bases from V and 0 bases from J, with 8 bases between. Germline CDR1 SGHTA, CDR2 FQGNSA. The CDR3 extends over 15 amino acids. The CDR3, as DNA: TGTGCCAGCAGCTTAATAGCAGGCTCCTACAATGAGCAGTTCTTC. Its translation is CASSLIAGSYNEQFF.

This clonotype was counted a few times. This sequence joins TRBV3-1 and TRBJ1-2; a possible D gene is TRBD1 (6 bases). There are 13 residues in the CDR3. The germline V gene encodes CDR1 LGHDT and CDR2 YNNKEL (reference sequence). Trimming removed 10 bases from V and 5 bases from J, with 17 bases in between. CDR3 bases: TGTGCCACCCGGTCCCAGACAGGATATGGCTACACCTTC. It is translated as CATRSQTGYGYTF.

The CDR3 protein is CASSLVGDRPSSGNYGYTF. The CDR3 DNA sequence: TGCGCCAGCAGCTTGGTCGGCGACAGGCCCTCGTCGGGTAACTATGGCTACACCTTC. The chain recombines TRBV5-1 with TRBJ1-2; possible D gene TRBD1, 6 bases. The length of the CDR3 is 19 residues. V was clipped by 0 bases and J by 1 base, with 22 bases between them. Germline V lookup: CDR1 SGHRS, CDR2 YFSETQ. The full variable domain, completed using reference TRBV5-1 and TRBJ1-2, is KAGVTQTPRYLIKTRGQQVTLSCSPISGHRSVSWYQQTPGQGLQFLFEYFSETQRNKGNFPGRFSGRQFSNSRSEMNVSTLELGDSALYLCASSLVGDRPSSGNYGYTFGSGTRLTVV.

This clonotype was seen at least ten times. The gene calls are TRBV7-9 and TRBJ1-3; D is uncertain. The V end lost 0 bases, the J end lost 0 bases, and 9 bases lay between the germline ends. Germline V CDR1 and CDR2: SEHNR, FQNEAQ (reference sequence). The CDR3 sequence is 16 residues long. CDR3: CASSLAGSYSGNTIYF. CDR3 DNA sequence: TGTGCCAGCAGCTTAGCTGGGTCATACTCTGGAAACACCATATATTTT.

Ten or more counts support this clonotype. The V and J genes are TRBV10-3 and TRBJ2-3, with D unclear. In germline, CDR1 is ENHRY, CDR2 SYGVKD. Trimming pared 6 bases from V and 0 bases from J, leaving 1 base between. The CDR3 is 11 amino acids. DNA for the CDR3: TGTGCCATCAGCAGCACAGATACGCAGTATTTT. Amino acids: CAISSTDTQYF.

This clonotype was seen repeatedly, ten times or more. The rearrangement links TRBV6-1 to TRBJ1-5, with D perhaps matching TRBD1 (6 bases). Trimming took 3 bases from V and 5 from J, leaving 14 bases between them. CDR1 and CDR2 (germline): MNHNS, SASEGT. The CDR3 is made up of 15 amino acids. CDR3 sequence reads: CASSDWGASYQPQHF. The CDR3 nucleotides read TGTGCCAGCAGTGATTGGGGGGCCTCCTATCAGCCCCAGCATTTT.

This clonotype has just a few counts. This chain connects TRBV9 to TRBJ2-1, with D tentatively TRBD2 (5 bases). Germline assignment: CDR1 SGDLS and CDR2 YYNGEE. The length of the CDR3 is 12 residues. V was shortened by 1 base and J by 9 bases, with 8 bases between the two germline ends. Here the CDR3 reads CASSVPRGEQFF. CDR3 nucleotide sequence: TGTGCCAGCAGCGTACCTCGGGGTGAGCAGTTCTTC.

The chain links TRBV10-3 to TRBJ2-1; 9 bases map to TRBD2. Germline values: CDR1 ENHRY, CDR2 SYGVKD. V shed 0 bases, J shed 3 bases, and the junction held 3 bases outside the gene matches. The CDR3 runs 16 residues. CDR3 sequence: CAISESWREGYNEQFF. Here the CDR3 DNA reads TGTGCCATCAGTGAGTCGTGGCGGGAGGGCTACAATGAGCAGTTCTTC.

This clonotype was detected ten times or more. This chain uses TRBV29-1 with TRBJ2-1; tentatively, D is TRBD2 (5 bases). Looked up from germline, CDR1 is SQVTM and CDR2 is ANQGSEA. V was shortened by 4 bases and J by 9 bases, with 10 bases between the two germline ends. The CDR3 covers 11 residues. CDR3 nucleotide sequence: TGCAGCGTTGGCCGGGGTGGTGAGCAGTTCTTC. It codes for CSVGRGGEQFF.

This clonotype was detected only a few times. This chain joins TRBV9 and TRBJ2-1; D call uncertain. This CDR3 region has 14 residues. Germline loops: CDR1 SGDLS, CDR2 YYNGEE. V gave up 0 bases and J gave up 3 bases, with 7 bases separating them. The CDR3 region has the DNA TGTGCCAGCAGCGTAGAACACCACTACAATGAGCAGTTCTTC. Its translation: CASSVEHHYNEQFF.

This clonotype was found once. This rearrangement joins TRBV4-2 to TRBJ2-7; weak D call: TRBD2 (5 bases). CDR1 and CDR2 from the germline V gene are LGHNA and YNFKEQ. The CDR3 has 13 amino acids. The V and J ends lost 4 bases and 2 bases respectively, with 9 bases between them. CDR3 residues: CASSPGNTYEQYF. CDR3 nucleotides: TGTGCCAGCAGCCCCGGGAATACCTACGAGCAGTACTTC.

This clonotype was counted ten times or more. The chain uses TRBV5-1 and TRBJ2-7, with TRBD2 matching over 10 bases. CDR1 is SGHRS, CDR2 YFSETQ, per germline. The junction had 4 bases not matched to a gene; V was cut back by 4 bases and J by 3 bases. The CDR3 has 14 amino acids. CDR3 DNA sequence: TGCGCCAGCAGCGGGCTAGCGGGAGTCTACGAGCAGTACTTC. It yields the protein CASSGLAGVYEQYF.

The rearrangement links TRBV3-1 to TRBJ2-7, with 8 bases aligning to TRBD1. Germline CDR1 reads LGHDT; CDR2 reads YNNKEL (reference sequence). Germline trimming cut 6 bases from V and 6 bases from J; bases unmatched to any gene: 4. There are 12 residues in the CDR3. CDR3: CASRPTGGEQYF. In DNA form, the CDR3 reads TGTGCCAGCAGACCAACAGGGGGCGAGCAGTACTTC.

This clonotype appeared once. The rearrangement links TRBV7-2 to TRBJ1-1; TRBD1 is a possible D gene (5 bases). This CDR3 has 16 amino acids. V was pared by 1 base and J by 7 bases, with 19 bases between. CDR1 and CDR2 (germline): SGHTA, FQGNSA. CDR3 protein: CASSLVGAAYENEAFF. The CDR3 nucleotides read TGTGCCAGCAGCTTAGTCGGGGCCGCATACGAAAATGAAGCTTTCTTT.